The sequence of this TCR beta chain was determined in a study of OX40 agonist ivuxolimab in advanced cancers. Background on the study: Patient treatment consisted of intravenous ivuxolimab administration every 2 weeks at 0.01 to 10 mg/kg. Patients treated during dose escalation were battling hepatocellular carcinoma, melanoma, renal cell or head and neck cancer.

Sequenced by immunoSEQ multiplex PCR; TCRdb stores in-frame clones only, minus some. The repertoire holds about 69,000 clones, with about nine tenths as singletons. Note on this clone: Its target is unknown.

Overall study findings and caveats: Averaging showed that CD8+ T cells had more expanded clones than CD4+ did. CD4+ and CD8+ blood T cells expanded clonally by week 6 at 0.1 to 3.0 mg/kg.

V trimming: 2 bases; J trimming: 10 bases; junction bases outside the gene matches: 9. Germline-derived CDR1 and CDR2 are LGHNA and YSLEER. The CDR3 runs 15 residues. Specimen: CD4+ or CD8+ T cells sorted from blood, collected in a trial of the OX40 agonist ivuxolimab. The clonotype originates from an adult with an advanced solid tumor such as melanoma, head and neck, liver or kidney cancer. The gene calls are TRBV4-3 and TRBJ1-2, with 11 bases lining up with TRBD1. CDR3 loop: CASSQLTGTGGDYTF. Written as DNA, the CDR3 is TGCGCCAGCAGCCAACTGACCGGGACAGGGGGTGACTACACCTTC.